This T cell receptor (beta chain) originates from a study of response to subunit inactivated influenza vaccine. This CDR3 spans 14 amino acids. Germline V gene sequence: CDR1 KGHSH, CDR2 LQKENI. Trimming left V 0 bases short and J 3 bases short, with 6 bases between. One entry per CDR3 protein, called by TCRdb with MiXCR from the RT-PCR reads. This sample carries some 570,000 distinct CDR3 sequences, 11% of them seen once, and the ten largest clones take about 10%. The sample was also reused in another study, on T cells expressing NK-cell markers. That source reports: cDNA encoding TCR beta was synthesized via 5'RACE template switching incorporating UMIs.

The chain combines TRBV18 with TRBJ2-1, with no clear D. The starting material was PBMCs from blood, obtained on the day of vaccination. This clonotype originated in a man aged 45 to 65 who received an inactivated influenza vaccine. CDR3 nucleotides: TGTGCCAGCTCACCACCATCTGTCTACAATGAGCAGTTCTTC. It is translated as CASSPPSVYNEQFF.